A selection of T cell receptor beta chains follows, all from one sample in a study of cytomegalovirus exposure and HLA in healthy donors. Here immunoSEQ multiplex PCR was the method, and the copy in TCRdb shows in-frame clones only, minus some. The sample includes around 130,000 clones, 55% to 75% of them seen just once. The sample was PBMCs. The receptors were gathered from a man aged 25-45 years in good health and CMV-seropositive. CDR3s include the opening cysteine and the closing phenylalanine or tryptophan. The order of the fields is clone size, V gene, D gene, J gene, CDR3 DNA, CDR3 protein. A D gene is named only where the DNA matches it firmly. Rows may omit the clone size; those that give it use once, few, many or a size class.

NA	TRBV19	TRBD1	TRBJ1-5	TGTGCCAGTAGTATAGAGGGACAGGGAGGCCAGCCCCAGCATTTT	CASSIEGQGGQPQHF
NA	TRBV5-6	TRBD2	TRBJ2-7	TGTGCCACCAAACGACTAGCGGGAATTTACGAGCAGTACTTC	CATKRLAGIYEQYF
NA	TRBV7-9	TRBD1	TRBJ2-7	TGTTCCAGCAGCGCCATGACAGGGGGATATTACGAGCAGTACTTC	CSSSAMTGGYYEQYF
NA	TRBV11-2	NA	TRBJ2-5	TGTGCCAGCAGCTTTACGGAGGGCCCGGAGACCCAGTACTTC	CASSFTEGPETQYF
NA	TRBV7-8	TRBD2	TRBJ2-1	TGTGCCAGCAGTTCGATGTTAGCGGGAGGGCCTTACAATGAGCAGTTCTTC	CASSSMLAGGPYNEQFF
NA	TRBV15	TRBD2	TRBJ2-1	TGTGCCACCAGCAGTCTAGCGGGAGTTCAGTTCTTC	CATSSLAGVQFF
NA	TRBV7-2	TRBD1	TRBJ2-1	TGTGCCAGCAGCTTAGATTGGGGGACAGGGGAAGGCCAGTTCTTC	CASSLDWGTGEGQFF
NA	TRBV5-1	NA	TRBJ2-3	TGCGCCAGCAGCCCCGAACGGGACTCCGATACGCAGTATTTT	CASSPERDSDTQYF
NA	TRBV9	NA	TRBJ2-7	TGTGCCAGCAGCGTAGACCCAGTCTCCTACGAGCAGTACTTC	CASSVDPVSYEQYF
few	TRBV5-1	NA	TRBJ1-1	TGCGCCAGCAGCTTGGGGGACACCATGAACACTGAAGCTTTCTTT	CASSLGDTMNTEAFF
NA	TRBV18	NA	TRBJ2-7	TGTGCCAGCTCACCACCTACAACAGGGACTATGGGCGAGCAGTACTTC	CASSPPTTGTMGEQYF
NA	TRBV5-6	NA	TRBJ2-4	TGTGCCAGCAGCATAGGGGGTAGGAAAAACATTCAGTACTTC	CASSIGGRKNIQYF
once	TRBV5-1	TRBD2	TRBJ2-7	TGCGCCAGCAGCTTGGCCAGCGGGAGGGCCCAAGAGCAGTACTTC	CASSLASGRAQEQYF
NA	TRBV7-9	NA	TRBJ2-7	TGTGCCAGCAGCTTAACAGTTACCTACGAGCAGTACTTC	CASSLTVTYEQYF
NA	TRBV5-5	NA	TRBJ2-1	TGTGCCAGCAGCCTGTATAACAATGAGCAGTTCTTC	CASSLYNNEQFF
once	TRBV7-2	NA	TRBJ2-7	TGTGCCAGCAGCTTAGCGCATGGAACAGTACACGAGCAGTACTTC	CASSLAHGTVHEQYF
many	TRBV10-2	NA	TRBJ2-6	TGCGCCAGCAGTGCTACCTCTGGGGCCAACGTCCTGACTTTC	CASSATSGANVLTF
NA	TRBV5-8	TRBD1	TRBJ2-7	TGTGCCAGCAGCCCAGCCTCCGGGACAGGGCCTACCTACGAGCAGTACTTC	CASSPASGTGPTYEQYF
NA	TRBV4-2	TRBD1	TRBJ2-5	TGTGCCAGCAGCCAAGATGGCAGGGGGCATATTGAGACCCAGTACTTC	CASSQDGRGHIETQYF
NA	TRBV14	NA	TRBJ1-4	TGTGCCAGCAGCCAAGATAGAAGGGAGCGATATGAAAAACTGTTTTTT	CASSQDRRERYEKLFF
NA	TRBV7-9	NA	TRBJ2-2	TGTGCCAGCAGCTCAACCGGGGAGCTGTTTTTT	CASSSTGELFF
NA	TRBV11-2	TRBD2	TRBJ2-7	TGTGCCAGCAGCCTACTAGCGGGAGCCTACGAGCAGTACTTC	CASSLLAGAYEQYF
once	TRBV7-2	NA	TRBJ2-1	TGTGCCAGCAGCTCCCGGGCCGCGGGGTTATCAAATGAGCAGTTCTTC	CASSSRAAGLSNEQFF
NA	TRBV6-5	TRBD1	TRBJ1-2	TGTGCCAGCAGGCGAACCGGGACAGGGTCCCTTGGCTACACCTTC	CASRRTGTGSLGYTF
NA	TRBV7-9	NA	TRBJ2-3	TGTGCCAGCAGCCCCCAGCCCGGAGGGCCGAATACGCAGTATTTT	CASSPQPGGPNTQYF
NA	TRBV9	TRBD2	TRBJ2-5	TGTGCCAGCAGCGTAGCGTCTCTAGCGGGAGAAGAGACCCAGTACTTC	CASSVASLAGEETQYF
NA	TRBV10-3	NA	TRBJ1-1	TGTGCCATCAGTGAGTCGAGGGCCCTCGGTCCCACTGAAGCTTTCTTT	CAISESRALGPTEAFF
medium-sized	TRBV2	TRBD1	TRBJ1-2	TGTGCCAGCATGGGGACAGGGAACTATGGCTACACCTTC	CASMGTGNYGYTF
NA	TRBV28	NA	TRBJ2-1	TGTGCCAGCAGTACCTACCGGACGGAGGTGTTCTTC	CASSTYRTEVFF